The 30 T cell receptor beta chains reported below all come from one sample, sequenced in a study of cytomegalovirus exposure and HLA in healthy donors. The PCR was carried out with 60 Vbeta primers and 13 Jbeta primers. Some clones are missing from TCRdb's copy, which holds only in-frame ones; the method was immunoSEQ multiplex PCR. The table has 100,000 to 150,000 clones, about 80% seen once. Sequenced input: PBMCs. Receptors were obtained from a woman aged 40 to 49 in good health and CMV-seropositive.

The chain couples TRBV13 to TRBJ2-1; 7 positions agree with TRBD2. With 5 bases clipped from V and 8 bases from J, the junction kept 9 bases outside the gene matches. The germline gives CDR1 PRHDT, CDR2 FYEKMQ (reference sequence). The CDR3 is 14 residues long. CDR3 protein: CASSHRTSKDEQFF. The CDR3 DNA reads TGTGCCAGCAGCCATCGGACTAGTAAGGATGAGCAGTTCTTC.

This chain connects TRBV7-2 to TRBJ2-1; 10 nucleotides align to TRBD2. The V gene's germline CDR1 is SGHTA and CDR2 FQGNSA. The CDR3 spans 16 residues. With 2 bases clipped from V and 5 bases from J, the junction kept 6 bases outside the gene matches. Here the CDR3 reads CASSLRAGGVNNEQFF. The CDR3 nucleotides read TGTGCCAGCAGCTTACGAGCGGGAGGGGTAAACAATGAGCAGTTCTTC.

This chain uses TRBV27 with TRBJ2-7; the D gene is possibly TRBD2 (6 bases). This CDR3 spans 15 amino acids. The V gene lost 5 bases and the J gene lost 4 bases, with 18 bases spanning the gap. Germline CDR1 reads MNHEY; CDR2 reads SMNVEV (reference sequence). As DNA, the CDR3 is TGTGCCAGCAGTCCCTTTCGGGAAGGGACTTACGAGCAGTACTTC. This translates into CASSPFREGTYEQYF.

The chain employs TRBV11-2 and TRBJ2-1; 10 bases match TRBD2. The germline V gene has CDR1 SGHAT and CDR2 FQNNGV. The junction had 11 bases not matched to a gene; V was cut back by 8 bases and J by 4 bases. This CDR3 is 16 amino acids long. CDR3: CASSRSRTSGYNEQFF. CDR3 in DNA: TGTGCCAGCTCCCGAAGCCGGACTAGCGGTTACAATGAGCAGTTCTTC.

The chain couples TRBV4-2 to TRBJ2-4; 8 nucleotides align to TRBD2. Trimming cost V 1 base and J 9 bases; bases outside gene matches: 23. The CDR3 consists of 20 residues. The V gene's germline CDR1 is LGHNA and CDR2 YNFKEQ. CDR3 amino acids: CASSQAGAWYTSGKGSIQYF. The CDR3 DNA reads TGTGCCAGCAGCCAAGCCGGGGCCTGGTACACTAGCGGCAAGGGAAGCATTCAGTACTTC.

The CDR3, as DNA: TGTGCCAGCAGCTTAGAGCTAGCGGGTTTCTACAATGAGCAGTTCTTC. Its protein product is CASSLELAGFYNEQFF. The rearrangement links TRBV11-1 to TRBJ2-1; 8 nucleotides match TRBD2. The CDR3 is made up of 16 amino acids. The V gene end was trimmed by 1 base and the J gene end by 3 bases; junction bases not matched to a gene: 5. Germline CDR1 SGHAT, CDR2 FQDESV (reference sequence).

This clone has more than one count but fewer than ten. The V call is TRBV7-9, the J call TRBJ2-1, with D perhaps TRBD2 (6 bases). This CDR3 is 13 amino acids long. Per germline, CDR1 SEHNR and CDR2 FQNEAQ (reference sequence). V lost 10 bases, J lost 7 bases, and 17 bases lay in between. In DNA, the CDR3 is TGTGCCACCGGCCGGACGGGAGCTAATGAGCAGTTCTTC. Its translation: CATGRTGANEQFF. Combining the CDR3 with reference TRBV7-9 and TRBJ2-1 gives the whole variable domain DTGVSQNPRHKITKRGQNVTFRCDPISEHNRLYWYRQTLGQGPEFLTYFQNEAQLEKSRLLSDRFSAERPKGSFSTLEIQRTEQGDSAMYLCATGRTGANEQFFGPGTRLTVL.

This chain joins TRBV30 and TRBJ1-2, with TRBD1 identical over 10 bases. There are 14 residues in the CDR3. Germline V CDR1 and CDR2: GTSNPN, SVGIG (reference sequence). With 5 bases clipped from V and 3 bases from J, the junction kept 6 bases outside the gene matches. In DNA form, the CDR3 reads TGTGCCTGGCTTACCGGGACAGGGGACTATGGCTACACCTTC. This sequence encodes CAWLTGTGDYGYTF.

The chain is built from TRBV19 and TRBJ1-5; TRBD1 is a possible D gene (6 bases). Germline CDR1 LNHDA, CDR2 SQIVND (reference sequence). V dropped 5 bases and J dropped 1 base, with 9 bases sitting between them. This CDR3 region has 14 residues. The CDR3 here is CASSVQGSNQPQHF. In DNA, the CDR3 is TGTGCCAGTAGTGTACAGGGAAGCAATCAGCCCCAGCATTTT.

The rearrangement links TRBV19 to TRBJ2-7; D call uncertain. The V end lost 3 bases, the J end lost 2 bases, and 8 bases lay between the germline ends. CDR1 LNHDA and CDR2 SQIVND come from the germline V gene (reference sequence). The CDR3 extends over 13 amino acids. The CDR3 DNA reads TGTGCCAGTAGTATCAGCGAGACCTACGAGCAGTACTTC. It translates to CASSISETYEQYF.

The chain recombines TRBV7-9 with TRBJ2-3; no firm D call. Trimming removed 2 bases at V and 6 bases at J, with 18 bases between. The germline CDR1 and CDR2 sequences are SEHNR and FQNEAQ (reference sequence). The CDR3 runs to 16 residues. The CDR3, as DNA: TGTGCCAGCAGCTTAATGACGGGTGGATTGTTTGATACGCAGTATTTT. This sequence encodes CASSLMTGGLFDTQYF.

Details on this clone: The junction does not match germline at one end; this may be a read error. The rearrangement links TRBV7-9 to TRBJ1-2; 8 nucleotides match TRBD1. From germline, CDR1 is SEHNR and CDR2 FQNEAQ (reference sequence). This CDR3 contains 14 residues. The CDR3 is CSSSLGQGDYGYTF. In DNA, the CDR3 is TGTTCCAGCAGCTTAGGACAGGGCGACTATGGCTACACCTTC.

The V call is TRBV19, the J call TRBJ1-1; no reliable D call. The V end was cut by 1 base, the J end by 3 bases, with 6 bases between. CDR1 is LNHDA and CDR2 is SQIVND in the germline V gene (reference sequence). The length of the CDR3 is 13 residues. CDR3 nucleotides: TGTGCCAGTAGTATAGGGCAGGACACTGAAGCTTTCTTT. This codes for CASSIGQDTEAFF. The variable domain in full, with the rest retrieved from reference TRBV19 and TRBJ1-1, is DGGITQSPKYLFRKEGQNVTLSCEQNLNHDAMYWYRQDPGQGLRLIYYSQIVNDFQKGDIAEGYSVSREKKESFPLTVTSAQKNPTAFYLCASSIGQDTEAFFGQGTRLTVV.

This clone has a single count. The chain employs TRBV29-1 and TRBJ1-2; D remains ambiguous. From germline, CDR1 is SQVTM and CDR2 ANQGSEA. The CDR3 has 12 residues. V lost 1 base and J lost 3, with 6 bases in between. In DNA, the CDR3 is TGCAGCGTTGAAGCGGGGTACTATGGCTACACCTTC. It codes for CSVEAGYYGYTF.

The genes are TRBV11-2 and TRBJ1-1, with D hard to call. Germline CDR1 and CDR2: SGHAT and FQNNGV. Deletions cut 1 base from V and 10 bases from J, with 19 bases between. The CDR3 loop spans 15 amino acids. The CDR3 region is CASSLGLRGRWRAFF. Here the CDR3 DNA reads TGTGCCAGCAGCTTAGGGTTGCGGGGTAGGTGGCGAGCTTTCTTT. The variable domain in full, with the rest retrieved from reference TRBV11-2 and TRBJ1-1, is EAGVAQSPRYKIIEKRQSVAFWCNPISGHATLYWYQQILGQGPKLLIQFQNNGVVDDSQLPKDRFSAERLKGVDSTLKIQPAKLEDSAVYLCASSLGLRGRWRAFFGQGTRLTVV.

This clone was seen a single time. V gene TRBV7-3 combines with J gene TRBJ1-2; D is ambiguous. This CDR3 has 12 amino acids. V was cut by 1 base and J by 10 bases, with 10 bases left in between. Germline assignment: CDR1 SGHTA and CDR2 FQGTGA. CDR3 residues: CASSLKSGTYTF. The DNA of the CDR3 is TGTGCCAGCAGCTTAAAGTCGGGAACCTACACCTTC.

This chain uses TRBV5-6 with TRBJ1-2; 8 nucleotides match TRBD1. Germline V gives CDR1 SGHDT, CDR2 YYEEEE. Germline trimming cut 4 bases from V and 7 bases from J; bases unmatched to any gene: 15. The CDR3 has 16 amino acids. CDR3 sequence: CASSPPGQGPIGGYTF. In nucleotides, the CDR3 is TGTGCCAGCAGCCCCCCCGGACAGGGCCCTATCGGTGGCTACACCTTC.

This clone was seen once. The V gene is TRBV5-1, the J gene TRBJ2-5, with D perhaps matching TRBD2 (6 bases). Looked up from germline, CDR1 is SGHRS and CDR2 is YFSETQ. The CDR3 contains 11 residues. V gave up 3 bases and J gave up 11 bases, with 11 bases separating them. The CDR3, as DNA: TGCGCCAGCAGCTCCCCGGGGGAGCAGTACTTC. It yields the protein CASSSPGEQYF.

The chain has TRBV28 and TRBJ1-2; possible D gene TRBD1, 6 bases. Trimming left V 6 bases short and J 2 bases short, with 16 bases between. CDR3 length: 15 amino acids. Germline CDR1 and CDR2: MDHEN and SYDVKM. The CDR3 DNA reads TGTGCCAGCAGCCGGGGGGGCAGGGCGAACTATGGCTACACCTTC. The encoded protein is CASSRGGRANYGYTF.

This chain joins TRBV27 and TRBJ1-2; D is possibly TRBD1 (5 bases). The germline gives CDR1 MNHEY, CDR2 SMNVEV (reference sequence). The V and J ends lost 6 bases and 1 base respectively, with 15 bases between them. The CDR3 has 15 residues. The CDR3 here is CASRILDQGNYGYTF. CDR3 DNA sequence: TGTGCCAGCAGGATACTCGACCAGGGTAACTATGGCTACACCTTC.

The V call is TRBV7-9, the J call TRBJ2-1; 9 bases line up with TRBD2. V lost 3 bases to trimming and J lost 15 bases; unmatched junction nucleotides: 9. The CDR3 contains 13 residues. Germline-derived CDR1 and CDR2 are SEHNR and FQNEAQ (reference sequence). The chain's CDR3 is CASSFGPSGTLFF. The CDR3 DNA sequence: TGTGCCAGCAGCTTTGGGCCTAGCGGGACTCTGTTCTTC.

V and J are TRBV6-4 and TRBJ2-1, with D tentatively TRBD2 (6 bases). Trimming removed 5 bases at V and 5 bases at J, with 16 bases between. Germline CDR1 and CDR2: MRHNA and SNTAGT. This CDR3 is 15 amino acids long. The CDR3 protein is CASSIGGPAHNEQFF. As DNA, the CDR3 is TGTGCCAGCAGTATAGGAGGGCCGGCCCACAATGAGCAGTTCTTC.

Note on this clone: The junction and the germline gene differ at one end; a read error may be behind it. This sequence joins TRBV7-9 and TRBJ2-2; D is unresolved. There are 14 residues in the CDR3. The germline gives CDR1 SEHNR, CDR2 FQNEAQ (reference sequence). The CDR3 is CSSSLARYTGELFF. The CDR3 bases are TGTTCCAGCAGCTTAGCTAGATACACCGGGGAGCTGTTTTTT. The entire variable domain, with the rest obtained from reference TRBV7-9 and TRBJ2-2, is as follows: DTGVSQNPRHKITKRGQNVTFRCDPISEHNRLYWYRQTLGQGPEFLTYFQNEAQLEKSRLLSDRFSAERPKGSFSTLEIQRTEQGDSAMYLCSSSLARYTGELFFGEGSRLTVL.

The gene calls are TRBV11-2 and TRBJ2-1; D uncertain. Germline V gives CDR1 SGHAT, CDR2 FQNNGV. The V gene lost 3 bases and the J gene lost 0 bases, with 9 bases spanning the gap. The CDR3 length is 15 residues. The CDR3 region has the DNA TGTGCCAGCAGCTTTATCAGATCCTCCTACAATGAGCAGTTCTTC. It yields the protein CASSFIRSSYNEQFF.

CDR3 sequence (DNA): TGTGCCAGCAGCCGGGAAGCCGGCAATCAGCCCCAGCATTTT. The encoded protein is CASSREAGNQPQHF. The chain recombines TRBV27 with TRBJ1-5; D is undetermined. Germline V gives CDR1 MNHEY, CDR2 SMNVEV (reference sequence). The CDR3 is 14 residues long. V was trimmed by 6 bases and J by 2 bases, leaving 11 bases between them.

The rearrangement links TRBV4-1 to TRBJ1-1, with 7 positions matching TRBD1. Germline CDR1 reads MGHRA; CDR2 reads YSYEKL. V shed 2 bases, J shed 8 bases, and the junction held 8 bases outside the gene matches. The CDR3 is 14 amino acids. The CDR3 protein is CASSQRLTGREAFF. As DNA, the CDR3 is TGCGCCAGCAGCCAACGGCTGACAGGGAGAGAAGCTTTCTTT.

V usage is TRBV29-1 and J usage is TRBJ2-1; D unclear. The CDR3 loop spans 16 amino acids. Trimming left V 0 bases short and J 0 bases short, with 12 bases between. CDR1 is SQVTM and CDR2 is ANQGSEA in the germline V gene. The DNA for the CDR3 is TGCAGCGTTGAAGATGGCGCGGTGAGCTCCTACAATGAGCAGTTCTTC. This gives the protein CSVEDGAVSSYNEQFF.

The V call is TRBV9, the J call TRBJ2-7; 8 bases are shared with TRBD2. The CDR3 runs to 15 residues. The ends lost 0 bases at V and 5 bases at J; junction bases unmatched: 7. CDR1 is SGDLS, CDR2 YYNGEE, per germline. This chain's CDR3 is CASSVGTGGIHEQYF. The CDR3 nucleotides read TGTGCCAGCAGCGTAGGAACGGGGGGGATCCACGAGCAGTACTTC.

The chain recombines TRBV7-2 with TRBJ1-4; D is unresolved. Trimming cost V 2 bases and J 8 bases, with 12 bases left between them. Germline loops: CDR1 SGHTA, CDR2 FQGNSA. This CDR3 comprises 14 residues. The CDR3 reads CASSLSTTGEKLFF. CDR3 in DNA: TGTGCCAGCAGCTTATCGACCACCGGGGAAAAACTGTTTTTT.

The CDR3 region has the DNA TGTGCCAGCAGCTTGGCCAGAGCCAGGGAGCAGTACTTC. It codes for CASSLARAREQYF. This rearrangement joins TRBV5-8 to TRBJ2-7; no clear D gene. This CDR3 region has 13 residues. The V gene's germline CDR1 is SGHTS and CDR2 YDEGEE. Trimming took 0 bases from V and 7 from J, leaving 11 bases between them.